Listed here are 21 T cell receptor beta chains from one sample, sequenced in a study of blood T cell repertoires in COVID-19. Profiled with immunoSEQ multiplex PCR; TCRdb holds only in-frame clones, not every one. The sample holds some 340,000 clones, 75% to 90% seen once. The sample was peripheral blood. All receptors derive from a young woman with acute or convalescent COVID-19.

Note on this clone: The same CDR3 is also encoded by other DNA sequences in this sample. J is TRBJ1-5 and V is TRBV28; TRBD1 agrees at 7 bases. The V gene's germline CDR1 is MDHEN and CDR2 SYDVKM. V shed 5 bases, J shed 2 bases, and the junction held 3 bases outside the gene matches. CDR3 length: 14 residues. Here the CDR3 reads CASSLDRGNQPQHF. The CDR3 nucleotides are TGTGCCAGCAGTCTTGACAGGGGCAATCAGCCCCAGCATTTT.

The sample holds one count of this clone. The genes are TRBV30 and TRBJ2-3, with D hard to call. There are 15 residues in the CDR3. V was trimmed by 2 bases and J by 0 bases, leaving 12 bases between them. CDR1 is GTSNPN and CDR2 is SVGIG in the germline V gene (reference sequence). CDR3 loop: CAWSIASTSTDTQYF. DNA for the CDR3: TGTGCCTGGAGTATAGCTAGTACTAGCACAGATACGCAGTATTTT. The full variable domain, in which reference TRBV30 and TRBJ2-3 provide the parts outside the CDR3, is SQTIHQWPATLVQPVGSPLSLECTVEGTSNPNLYWYRQAAGRGLQLLFYSVGIGQISSEVPQNLSASRPQDRQFILSSKKLLLSDSGFYLCAWSIASTSTDTQYFGPGTRLTVL.

The genes are TRBV27 and TRBJ1-5; tentative D call: TRBD1 (6 bases). The V end was cut by 7 bases, the J end by 2 bases, with 15 bases between. This CDR3 spans 15 amino acids. Germline CDR1 reads MNHEY; CDR2 reads SMNVEV (reference sequence). CDR3 DNA: TGTGCCAGCACGGACAGCCTCGGAGGCAATCAGCCCCAGCATTTT. Amino acids: CASTDSLGGNQPQHF.

The chain recombines TRBV6-6 with TRBJ2-3; TRBD1 agrees at 7 bases. Per germline, CDR1 MNHNY and CDR2 SVGAGI (reference sequence). Germline trimming cut 0 bases from V and 1 base from J; bases unmatched to any gene: 1. The CDR3 is 15 amino acids. This CDR3 reads CASSYSTGRTDTQYF. In DNA form, the CDR3 reads TGTGCCAGCAGTTACTCGACAGGGCGCACAGATACGCAGTATTTT.

For the CDR3, the DNA is TGTGCCAGTAGTACCAACAGGGCCGGGGAGACCCAGTACTTC. Translation gives CASSTNRAGETQYF. The chain is built from TRBV19 and TRBJ2-5; a possible D gene is TRBD1 (6 bases). The CDR3 extends over 14 amino acids. The V end was cut by 4 bases, the J end by 5 bases, with 14 bases between. CDR1 is LNHDA, CDR2 SQIVND, per germline (reference sequence).

This chain links TRBV10-3 with TRBJ1-3; D perhaps matches TRBD1 (5 bases). V was cut by 1 base and J by 7 bases, with 8 bases left in between. CDR1 ENHRY and CDR2 SYGVKD come from the germline V gene. The CDR3 extends over 13 amino acids. CDR3 residues: CAISEFSGNTIYF. CDR3 in DNA: TGTGCCATCAGTGAGTTCTCAGGGAACACCATATATTTT.

The chain links TRBV15 to TRBJ1-3; 8 bases match TRBD1. Germline V gives CDR1 LNHNV, CDR2 YYDKDF (reference sequence). After removal of 6 bases from V and 0 bases from J, the junction contained 19 bases not matched to a gene. CDR3 size: 20 residues. The CDR3 sequence: CATRRRPGQALLLSGNTIYF. CDR3 DNA: TGTGCCACCAGAAGAAGACCGGGACAGGCCCTTTTACTCTCTGGAAACACCATATATTTT.

On this clone itself: At one of its ends the junction is not consistent with the germline gene, which may arise from a read error. This chain uses TRBV19 with TRBJ1-1; D is perhaps TRBD1 (5 bases). The CDR3 totals 14 residues. The germline CDR1 and CDR2 sequences are LNHDA and SQIVND (reference sequence). CDR3 DNA sequence: TGTGCCAGTAGGATAGGACAACCGAACACTGAAGCTTTCTTT. This translates into CASRIGQPNTEAFF.

This chain joins TRBV4-2 and TRBJ2-3; D gene unclear. The V gene lost 4 bases and the J gene lost 4 bases, with 12 bases spanning the gap. CDR1 is LGHNA and CDR2 is YNFKEQ in the germline V gene. CDR3 length: 14 residues. Written as DNA, the CDR3 is TGTGCCAGCAGCCGAGAGACTGTATCAGATACGCAGTATTTT. Amino acids: CASSRETVSDTQYF.

The CDR3 coding sequence is TGTGCCAGTCGCCGGGGGGGCCCTGGCTACGAGCAGTACTTC. It is translated as CASRRGGPGYEQYF. This rearrangement joins TRBV2 to TRBJ2-7, with TRBD2 matching 8 bases. The CDR3 covers 14 residues. V was pared by 9 bases and J by 3 bases, with 10 bases of the junction left unmatched. From germline, CDR1 is SNHLY and CDR2 FYNNEI.

The count of this clone is one. The chain has TRBV19 and TRBJ1-5; unclear D gene. The CDR3 consists of 16 residues. The V gene lost 5 bases and the J gene lost 0 bases, with 14 bases spanning the gap. From germline, CDR1 is LNHDA and CDR2 SQIVND (reference sequence). The CDR3 nucleotides read TGTGCCAGTAGTCCCCGGGGAGGACTTAGCAATCAGCCCCAGCATTTT. This codes for CASSPRGGLSNQPQHF.

The chain couples TRBV5-8 to TRBJ2-5, with D hard to call. Trimming cost V 4 bases and J 5 bases, with 21 bases left between them. This CDR3 contains 16 residues. Germline V lookup: CDR1 SGHTS, CDR2 YDEGEE. The chain's CDR3 is CASSRSNGPGWETQYF. Written as DNA, the CDR3 is TGTGCCAGCAGCCGATCTAATGGCCCAGGTTGGGAGACCCAGTACTTC.

V and J are TRBV5-4 and TRBJ1-3; 8 nucleotides line up with TRBD1. CDR1 is SGHNT and CDR2 is YYREEE in the germline V gene (reference sequence). The V gene end was trimmed by 3 bases and the J gene end by 0 bases; junction bases not matched to a gene: 5. The CDR3 extends over 16 amino acids. Here the CDR3 reads CASSSGTGPSGNTIYF. CDR3 sequence (DNA): TGTGCCAGCAGCTCCGGGACAGGACCCTCTGGAAACACCATATATTTT.

J is TRBJ1-6 and V is TRBV28; the D gene is possibly TRBD1 (6 bases). The V end lost 6 bases, the J end lost 7 bases, and 7 bases lay between the germline ends. Germline CDR1 MDHEN, CDR2 SYDVKM. This CDR3 comprises 12 residues. The CDR3 nucleotides read TGTGCCAGCAGGGGACAAAATTCACCCCTCCACTTT. It specifies CASRGQNSPLHF.

Remarks on this clone: Other DNA sequences from this sample encode an identical CDR3 as well. The V and J genes are TRBV5-1 and TRBJ1-6; D possibly corresponds to TRBD1 (5 bases). The CDR3 is 14 amino acids. CDR1 and CDR2 (germline): SGHRS, YFSETQ. Trimming removed 5 bases at V and 5 bases at J, with 11 bases between. This chain's CDR3 is CASRGTGDNSPLHF. The CDR3 DNA is TGCGCCAGCAGGGGGACGGGAGATAATTCACCCCTCCACTTT.

The chain employs TRBV7-8 and TRBJ1-4; possibly TRBD1 for D (5 bases). Trimming stripped 4 bases from V and 2 bases from J, with 8 bases between. The germline gives CDR1 SGHVS, CDR2 FQNEAQ. CDR3 length: 14 amino acids. The CDR3 sequence is CASSSGVTNEKLFF. CDR3 sequence (DNA): TGTGCCAGCAGCTCGGGGGTGACTAATGAAAAACTGTTTTTT.

The genes are TRBV9 and TRBJ1-2, with a tentative D call TRBD1 (5 bases). The germline V and J ends were trimmed by 0 bases and 3 bases, with 9 bases remaining between them. This CDR3 is built from 14 residues. In germline, CDR1 is SGDLS, CDR2 YYNGEE. Here the CDR3 reads CASSVGRTYYGYTF. CDR3 DNA: TGTGCCAGCAGCGTAGGACGGACATACTATGGCTACACCTTC.

The V gene is TRBV10-3, the J gene TRBJ1-6; D is possibly TRBD1 (6 bases). Germline V gene data show CDR1 as ENHRY and CDR2 as SYGVKD. Trimming shortened V by 5 bases and J by 8 bases, and 16 bases separated the two germline ends. This CDR3 is built from 15 residues. CDR3 protein: CAISLQGVGDSPLHF. CDR3 nucleotides: TGTGCCATCAGTTTACAGGGAGTCGGAGATTCACCCCTCCACTTT.

The rearrangement uses TRBV6-1 and TRBJ1-1, with D tentatively TRBD1 (6 bases). V dropped 0 bases and J dropped 1 base, with 12 bases sitting between them. This CDR3 spans 16 amino acids. Per germline, CDR1 MNHNS and CDR2 SASEGT. The CDR3 loop reads CASSEAGGRPNTEAFF. In DNA, the CDR3 is TGTGCCAGCAGTGAAGCTGGGGGCAGGCCGAACACTGAAGCTTTCTTT.

V and J are TRBV12-3 or TRBV12-4 and TRBJ1-5; D call uncertain. The CDR3 is made up of 13 amino acids. The V end lost 7 bases, the J end lost 4 bases, and 11 bases lay between the germline ends. CDR3 bases: TGTGCCAGCACCTTCGGGGTTAATCAGCCCCAGCATTTT. This translates into CASTFGVNQPQHF.

The chain combines TRBV5-6 with TRBJ1-2; 7 bases are shared with TRBD1. V was pared by 4 bases and J by 3 bases, with 9 bases of the junction left unmatched. The germline gives CDR1 SGHDT, CDR2 YYEEEE. This CDR3 region has 15 residues. The CDR3 region is CASSADRQGDYGYTF. The CDR3 DNA is TGTGCCAGCAGCGCAGACCGACAGGGTGACTATGGCTACACCTTC.